The source of this T cell receptor beta chain is a study of a mutant IDH1 vaccine in newly diagnosed glioma. Background on the study: In some groups vaccination began 4-6 weeks post-radiotherapy; others received it with temozolomide.

The CDR3 runs 13 residues. CDR1 is KGHSH, CDR2 LQKENI, per germline. Trimming stripped 5 bases from V and 2 bases from J, with 9 bases between. As regards this clone: The antigen is unknown.

This table comes from immunoSEQ multiplex PCR, and its TCRdb copy is limited to in-frame clones, with some not included. In the table there are 30,000 to 45,000 clones, 60% to 75% of which are singletons. Noted time point: week 47, end of study. The content of each vaccine dose was 300 ug of mutant IDH1 20-mer peptide, and topical imiquimod accompanied it. New WHO grade 3 or 4 IDH1-mutant, ATRX-lost astrocytomas were present in all donors. Source: PBMCs, taken from a glioma patient whose treatment included an IDH1 peptide vaccine. The TCR was taken from a man aged 40-49 years with glioma. The genes are TRBV18 and TRBJ1-1, with D possibly TRBD1 on 5 matching bases. CDR3 protein: CASSVTVNTEAFF. DNA of the CDR3: TGTGCCAGCTCAGTGACAGTAAACACTGAAGCTTTCTTT.